The clone carrying this T cell receptor (beta chain) was counted at least ten times. The antigen is undetermined. Amplified TCR beta CDR3 regions derived from RNA transcripts. The HTBI primer set was used in a first-round RT-PCR of the TCR CDR3. TCRdb independently ran MiXCR on the multiplex PCR reads; one entry per CDR3 protein. The profile shows 600,000 to 700,000 distinct CDR3 sequences, approximately 14% of them singletons. The data are from a study of T cells in Graves' hyperthyroidism and ophthalmopathy. For the study at large: Upon initial diagnosis and before any treatment, peripheral blood was collected. Study-level findings and limits: Blood samples included most of the expanded thyroid clonotypes exceeding 0.001.

PBMCs stemmed from less than 13 ml fresh peripheral blood. V lost 5 bases and J lost 7, with 11 bases in between. The CDR3 loop spans 12 amino acids. Germline values: CDR1 MNHEY, CDR2 SVGAGI. The chain carries TRBV6-5 and TRBJ1-1, with D perhaps matching TRBD1 (5 bases). The sequenced sample was blood. The receptor was isolated from a woman in her 40s with Graves' ophthalmopathy. The chain's CDR3 is CASSRQGLEAFF. CDR3 sequence (DNA): TGTGCCAGCAGTCGGCAGGGTCTTGAAGCTTTCTTT.